This section outlines one T cell receptor beta chain sequence together with its context. Its cognate antigen has yet to be identified. There are no base qualities to consult, and no much larger clone falls within one base. Whole blood was collected in K2EDTA tubes by collaborating institutions according to the institutions' own protocols. Collaborator samples were shipped for TCRbeta analysis as frozen whole blood, isolated PBMCs, or DNA extracted from either sample type. The immunoSEQ Assay, a bias-controlled multiplex PCR, was used to amplify TCRbeta CDR3 regions from genomic DNA. The study's processing was this. Nucleated cell counts per sample were estimated from amplification of reference gene primers within the assay. Sequence reads were collapsed and filtered to measure the absolute abundance of every unique TCRbeta CDR3 rearrangement. For each sample, productive Simpson clonality was calculated as the square root of Simpson's diversity index across productive rearrangements. TCRdb's version of the immuneACCESS table is confined to in-frame rearrangements and falls short of the full clone set. An unresolved V gene accounts for under half of the shortfall where checked; the remainder is of unknown origin. Clone size and V and J calls were adopted from that table, with D and trimming inferred from the DNA. The sample table records around 150,000 clones; about three quarters of these occur just once. The leading ten clones occupy approximately 4.5% of the sample.

The sample originates from a study of blood T cell repertoires in COVID-19 (dated by TCRdb to 2019 to 2021). The study in broad terms: The collaborator samples originated in the United States, Italy and Spain and spanned the acute and convalescent phases of COVID-19. The prospective study material was composed of cDNA or gDNA derived from T cells, B-cell-depleted T cells, or PBMCs. Deeply sampled blood TCRbeta repertoires from subjects exposed to, actively infected with, or recovered from COVID-19 were included in the dataset. A freely available public database, intended as a resource for researchers studying the immune response to SARS-CoV-2, is where the repertoires were released. The samples were drawn from the first 160 participants of the ongoing ImmuneRACE study and from 950 to 1,500 subjects provided by 6 global collaborators. Nearly every sample came with metadata listing a de-identified subject ID, COVID-19 status, age in years and sex. Where HLA class I and class II types were available, the types were taken from metadata supplied by the sample provider, not from assay-based typing. The full study reports these points: Clinical and demographic metadata were provided uncurated, with the amount varying by source and participant.

Reading from cysteine to phenylalanine, the CDR3 counts 14 amino acids. The entry retains the CDR3 DNA only, 42 bases that are in frame from base 1. V is reduced by 5 bases and J by 8 bases, leaving a spacing of 16 bases between them. In the germline V gene (reference sequence), CDR1 corresponds to SEHNR and CDR2 to FQNEAQ. The TCR was taken from a woman older than 75 with active or convalescent COVID-19. Sequenced material: peripheral blood. This chain is built from TRBV7-9 and TRBJ1-3; tentative D gene TRBD1, with 6 bases matching. Here is the DNA: TGTGCCAGCAGCGTCCGGGACACCGCTTACACCATATATTTT. This sequence encodes CASSVRDTAYTIYF.